This TCR beta chain originates from a study of T-cell memory formation after mild COVID-19. Study-level findings and limits: Clones shrinking from day 15 to 85 showed even CD4/CD8 mixes; later expanders tilted CD4+. Pre-infection memory harbored some responding clones, suggesting cross-reactive memory joined.

This clonotype was picked up a small number of times. Its antigen is not known. TCRdb analysed the 5' RACE reads with MiXCR anew, one entry per CDR3 protein. The data show around 150,000 distinct CDR3 sequences, roughly 11% seen once. The CDR3 extends over 14 amino acids. Per the germline V gene, CDR1 is SEHNR and CDR2 is FQNEAQ (reference sequence). The V gene lost 9 bases and the J gene lost 2 bases, with 11 bases spanning the gap. The sequencing input was PBMCs or a T cell subset sorted from them (not recorded which). The chain employs TRBV7-9 and TRBJ1-6; D might be TRBD1 (5 bases). The receptor's source is a young man who had mild COVID-19 (a few samples of this study predate the infection). Cell type and time point are not known. The CDR3 nucleotides read TGTGCCAGTGGGGCAGGTGCCTATAATTCACCCCTCCACTTT. Translating it yields CASGAGAYNSPLHF.